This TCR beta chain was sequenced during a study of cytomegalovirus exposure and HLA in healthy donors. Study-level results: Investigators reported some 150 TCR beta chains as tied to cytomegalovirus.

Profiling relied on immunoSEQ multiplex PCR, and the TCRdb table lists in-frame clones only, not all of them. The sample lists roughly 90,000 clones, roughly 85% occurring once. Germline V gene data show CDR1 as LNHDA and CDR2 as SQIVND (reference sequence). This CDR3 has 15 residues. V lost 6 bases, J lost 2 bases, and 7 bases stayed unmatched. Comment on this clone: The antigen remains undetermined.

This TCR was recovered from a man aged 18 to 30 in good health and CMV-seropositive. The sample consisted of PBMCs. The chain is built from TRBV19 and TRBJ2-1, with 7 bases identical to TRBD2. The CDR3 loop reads CASRQTSTAYNEQFF. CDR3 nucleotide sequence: TGTGCCAGTAGGCAGACTAGCACCGCCTACAATGAGCAGTTCTTC.